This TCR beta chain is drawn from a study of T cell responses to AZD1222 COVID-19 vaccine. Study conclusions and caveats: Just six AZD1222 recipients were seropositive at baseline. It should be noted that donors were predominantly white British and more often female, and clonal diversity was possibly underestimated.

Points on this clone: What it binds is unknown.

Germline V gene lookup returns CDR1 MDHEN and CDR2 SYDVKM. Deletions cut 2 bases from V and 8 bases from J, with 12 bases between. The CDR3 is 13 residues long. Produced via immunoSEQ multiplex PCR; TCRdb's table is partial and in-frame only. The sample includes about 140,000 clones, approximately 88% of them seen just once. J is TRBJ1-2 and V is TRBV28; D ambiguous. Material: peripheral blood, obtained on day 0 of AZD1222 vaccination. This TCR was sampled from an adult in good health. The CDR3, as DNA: TGTGCCAGCAGTTTAGGCTATGGTTGGGGCTACACCTTC. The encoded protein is CASSLGYGWGYTF.